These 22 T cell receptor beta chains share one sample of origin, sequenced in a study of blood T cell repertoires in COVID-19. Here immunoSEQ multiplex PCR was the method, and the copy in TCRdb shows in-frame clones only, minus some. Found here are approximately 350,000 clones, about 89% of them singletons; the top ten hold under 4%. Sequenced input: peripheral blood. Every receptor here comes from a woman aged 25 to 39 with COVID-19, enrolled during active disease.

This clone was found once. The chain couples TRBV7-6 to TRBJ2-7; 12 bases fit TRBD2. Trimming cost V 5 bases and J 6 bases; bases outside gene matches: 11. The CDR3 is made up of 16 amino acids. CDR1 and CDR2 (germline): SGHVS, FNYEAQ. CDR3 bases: TGTGCCAGCAGCGCGACACTAGCGGGGGGCCCCGGCGAGCAGTACTTC. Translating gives CASSATLAGGPGEQYF.

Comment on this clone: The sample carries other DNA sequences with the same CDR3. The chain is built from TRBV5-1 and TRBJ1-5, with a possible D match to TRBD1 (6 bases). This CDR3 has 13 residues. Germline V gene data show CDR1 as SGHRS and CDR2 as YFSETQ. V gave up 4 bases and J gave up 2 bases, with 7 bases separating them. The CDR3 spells CASSRTGNQPQHF. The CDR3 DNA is TGCGCCAGCAGCCGGACAGGCAATCAGCCCCAGCATTTT. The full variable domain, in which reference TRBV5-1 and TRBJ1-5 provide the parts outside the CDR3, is KAGVTQTPRYLIKTRGQQVTLSCSPISGHRSVSWYQQTPGQGLQFLFEYFSETQRNKGNFPGRFSGRQFSNSRSEMNVSTLELGDSALYLCASSRTGNQPQHFGDGTRLSIL.

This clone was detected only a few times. CDR3 loop: CASSLTTGVTEAFF. As DNA, the CDR3 is TGTGCCAGCAGCCTTACGACAGGGGTCACTGAAGCTTTCTTT. The chain combines TRBV11-2 with TRBJ1-1; TRBD1 matches 8 bases. The V and J ends lost 5 bases and 4 bases, in that order; junction bases with no gene match: 6. This CDR3 comprises 14 residues. Germline CDR1 reads SGHAT; CDR2 reads FQNNGV.

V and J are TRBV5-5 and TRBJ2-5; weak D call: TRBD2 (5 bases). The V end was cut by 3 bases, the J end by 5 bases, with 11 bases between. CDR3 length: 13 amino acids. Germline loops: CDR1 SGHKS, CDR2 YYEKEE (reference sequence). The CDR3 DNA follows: TGTGCCAGCAGCTCGGGGTATGGGGAGACCCAGTACTTC. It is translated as CASSSGYGETQYF.

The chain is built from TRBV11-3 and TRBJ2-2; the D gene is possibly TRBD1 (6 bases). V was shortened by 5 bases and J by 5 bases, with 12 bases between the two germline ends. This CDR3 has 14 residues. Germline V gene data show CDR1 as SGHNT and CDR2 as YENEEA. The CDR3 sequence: CASSRTVETGELFF. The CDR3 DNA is TGTGCCAGCAGCCGGACAGTAGAAACCGGGGAGCTGTTTTTT.

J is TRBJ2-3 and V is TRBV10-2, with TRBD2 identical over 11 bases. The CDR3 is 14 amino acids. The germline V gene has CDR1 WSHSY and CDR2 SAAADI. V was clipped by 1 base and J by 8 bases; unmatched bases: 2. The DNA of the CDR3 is TGCGCCAGCAGTGAGTGGCTAGCGGGGGGTACGCAGTATTTT. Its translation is CASSEWLAGGTQYF.

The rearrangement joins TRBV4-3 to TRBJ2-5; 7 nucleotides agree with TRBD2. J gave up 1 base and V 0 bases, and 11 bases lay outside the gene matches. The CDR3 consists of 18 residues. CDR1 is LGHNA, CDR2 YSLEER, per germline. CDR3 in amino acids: CASSQDFGSGTLQETQYF. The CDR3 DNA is TGCGCCAGCAGCCAAGATTTCGGAAGCGGGACCCTCCAAGAGACCCAGTACTTC.

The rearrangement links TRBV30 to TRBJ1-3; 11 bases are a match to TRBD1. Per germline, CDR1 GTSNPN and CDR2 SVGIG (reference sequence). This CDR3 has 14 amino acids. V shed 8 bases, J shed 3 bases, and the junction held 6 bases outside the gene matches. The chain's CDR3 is CARDRGSFGNTIYF. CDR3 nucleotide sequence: TGTGCCAGGGACAGGGGGTCTTTTGGAAACACCATATATTTT. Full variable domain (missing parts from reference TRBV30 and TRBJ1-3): SQTIHQWPATLVQPVGSPLSLECTVEGTSNPNLYWYRQAAGRGLQLLFYSVGIGQISSEVPQNLSASRPQDRQFILSSKKLLLSDSGFYLCARDRGSFGNTIYFGEGSWLTVV.

The CDR3 loop is CASSLSPTDYNEQFF. CDR3 sequence (DNA): TGTGCCAGCAGCTTATCCCCCACAGATTACAATGAGCAGTTCTTC. The chain has TRBV13 and TRBJ2-1; D remains unclear. Trimming stripped 2 bases from V and 4 bases from J, with 12 bases between. This CDR3 spans 15 amino acids. Germline lookup yields CDR1 PRHDT and CDR2 FYEKMQ (reference sequence).

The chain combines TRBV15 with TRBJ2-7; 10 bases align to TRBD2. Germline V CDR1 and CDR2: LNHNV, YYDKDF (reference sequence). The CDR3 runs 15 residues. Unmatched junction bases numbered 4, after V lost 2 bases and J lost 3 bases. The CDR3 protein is CATSRRGLADYEQYF. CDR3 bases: TGTGCCACCAGCAGACGCGGACTAGCGGACTACGAGCAGTACTTC.

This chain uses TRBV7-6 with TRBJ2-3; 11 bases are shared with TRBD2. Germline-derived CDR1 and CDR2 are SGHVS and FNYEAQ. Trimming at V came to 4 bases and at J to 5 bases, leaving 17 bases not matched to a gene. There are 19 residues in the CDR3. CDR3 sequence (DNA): TGTGCCAGCAGCTACCTAAGGCACGGACTAGCGGGTACTGGAGATACGCAGTATTTT. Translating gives CASSYLRHGLAGTGDTQYF.

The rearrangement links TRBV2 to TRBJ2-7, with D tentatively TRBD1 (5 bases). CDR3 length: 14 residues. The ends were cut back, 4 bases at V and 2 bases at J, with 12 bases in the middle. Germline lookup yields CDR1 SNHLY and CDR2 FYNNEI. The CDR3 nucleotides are TGTGCCAGCAGTGTTAGGGGCTCTACCTACGAGCAGTACTTC. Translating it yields CASSVRGSTYEQYF.

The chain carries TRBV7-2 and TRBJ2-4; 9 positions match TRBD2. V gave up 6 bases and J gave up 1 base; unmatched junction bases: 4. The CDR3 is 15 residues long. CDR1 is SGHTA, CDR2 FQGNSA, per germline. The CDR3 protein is CASRGSGGAKNIQYF. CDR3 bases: TGTGCCAGCAGAGGAAGCGGGGGGGCCAAAAACATTCAGTACTTC.

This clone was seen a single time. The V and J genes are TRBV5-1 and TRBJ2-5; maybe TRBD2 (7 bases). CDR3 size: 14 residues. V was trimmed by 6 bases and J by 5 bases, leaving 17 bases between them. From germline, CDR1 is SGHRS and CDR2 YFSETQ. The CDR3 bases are TGCGCCAGCAATCGGGGGGCCGATCATGAGACCCAGTACTTC. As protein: CASNRGADHETQYF.

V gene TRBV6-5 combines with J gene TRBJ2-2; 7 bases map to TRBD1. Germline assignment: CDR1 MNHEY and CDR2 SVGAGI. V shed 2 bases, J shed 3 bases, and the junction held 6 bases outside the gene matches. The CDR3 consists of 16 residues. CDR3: CASSYPGQRDTGELFF. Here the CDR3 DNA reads TGTGCCAGCAGTTACCCGGGACAGCGAGACACCGGGGAGCTGTTTTTT.

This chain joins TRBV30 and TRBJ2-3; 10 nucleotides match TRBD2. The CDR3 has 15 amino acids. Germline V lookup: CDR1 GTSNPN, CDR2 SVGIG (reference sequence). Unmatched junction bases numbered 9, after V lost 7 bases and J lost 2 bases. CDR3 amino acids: CASSKGLALTDTQYF. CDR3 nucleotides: TGTGCCTCTTCTAAGGGACTAGCGCTCACAGATACGCAGTATTTT. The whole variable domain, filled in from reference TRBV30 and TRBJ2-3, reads SQTIHQWPATLVQPVGSPLSLECTVEGTSNPNLYWYRQAAGRGLQLLFYSVGIGQISSEVPQNLSASRPQDRQFILSSKKLLLSDSGFYLCASSKGLALTDTQYFGPGTRLTVL.

The DNA for the CDR3 is TGTGCCAGCAGCCACCACAGGGGACAAAGCACAGATACGCAGTATTTT. The encoded protein is CASSHHRGQSTDTQYF. The V gene is TRBV7-8, the J gene TRBJ2-3, with TRBD1 matching 7 bases. Germline loops: CDR1 SGHVS, CDR2 FQNEAQ. Germline trimming cut 5 bases from V and 0 bases from J; bases unmatched to any gene: 8. This CDR3 is 16 amino acids long.

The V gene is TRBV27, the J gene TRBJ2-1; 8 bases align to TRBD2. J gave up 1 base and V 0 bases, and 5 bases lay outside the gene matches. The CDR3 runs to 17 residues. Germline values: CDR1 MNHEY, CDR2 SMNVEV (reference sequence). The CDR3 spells CASSLSITSGSYNEQFF. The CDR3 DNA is TGTGCCAGCAGTTTATCGATTACTAGCGGATCCTACAATGAGCAGTTCTTC.

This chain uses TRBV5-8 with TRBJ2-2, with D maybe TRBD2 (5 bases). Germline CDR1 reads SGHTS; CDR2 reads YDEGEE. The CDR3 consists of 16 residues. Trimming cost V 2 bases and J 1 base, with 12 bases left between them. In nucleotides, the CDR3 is TGTGCCAGCAGCTTTTTCGGCGGACTGAACACCGGGGAGCTGTTTTTT. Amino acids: CASSFFGGLNTGELFF.

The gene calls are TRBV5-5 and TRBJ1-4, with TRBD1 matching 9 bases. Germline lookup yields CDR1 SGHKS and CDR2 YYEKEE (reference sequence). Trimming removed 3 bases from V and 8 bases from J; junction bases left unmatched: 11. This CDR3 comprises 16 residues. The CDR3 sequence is CASSSGVDRGGEKLFF. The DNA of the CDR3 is TGTGCCAGCAGCTCTGGGGTGGACAGGGGAGGCGAAAAACTGTTTTTT.

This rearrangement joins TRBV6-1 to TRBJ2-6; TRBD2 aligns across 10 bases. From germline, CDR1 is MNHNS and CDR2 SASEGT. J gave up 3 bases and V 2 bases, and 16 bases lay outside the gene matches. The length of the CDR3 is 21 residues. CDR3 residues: CASSESVRLAGAFRGANVLTF. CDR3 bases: TGTGCCAGCAGTGAATCAGTAAGGCTAGCGGGAGCCTTTCGTGGGGCCAACGTCCTGACTTTC.

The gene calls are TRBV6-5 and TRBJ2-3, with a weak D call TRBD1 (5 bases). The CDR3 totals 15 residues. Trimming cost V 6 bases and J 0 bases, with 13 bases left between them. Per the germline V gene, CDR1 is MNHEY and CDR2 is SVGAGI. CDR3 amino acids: CASSLMTASTDTQYF. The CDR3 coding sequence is TGTGCCAGCAGCCTTATGACAGCTAGCACAGATACGCAGTATTTT.